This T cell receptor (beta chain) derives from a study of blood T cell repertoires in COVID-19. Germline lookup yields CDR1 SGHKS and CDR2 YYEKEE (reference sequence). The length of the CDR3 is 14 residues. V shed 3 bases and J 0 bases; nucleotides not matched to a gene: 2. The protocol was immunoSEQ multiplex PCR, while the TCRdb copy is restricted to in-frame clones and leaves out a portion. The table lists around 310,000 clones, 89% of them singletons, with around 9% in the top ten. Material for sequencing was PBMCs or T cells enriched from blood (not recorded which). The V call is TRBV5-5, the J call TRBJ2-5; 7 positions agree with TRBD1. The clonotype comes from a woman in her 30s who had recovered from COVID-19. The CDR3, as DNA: TGTGCCAGCAGCTGGACAGGAAACCAAGAGACCCAGTACTTC. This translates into CASSWTGNQETQYF.